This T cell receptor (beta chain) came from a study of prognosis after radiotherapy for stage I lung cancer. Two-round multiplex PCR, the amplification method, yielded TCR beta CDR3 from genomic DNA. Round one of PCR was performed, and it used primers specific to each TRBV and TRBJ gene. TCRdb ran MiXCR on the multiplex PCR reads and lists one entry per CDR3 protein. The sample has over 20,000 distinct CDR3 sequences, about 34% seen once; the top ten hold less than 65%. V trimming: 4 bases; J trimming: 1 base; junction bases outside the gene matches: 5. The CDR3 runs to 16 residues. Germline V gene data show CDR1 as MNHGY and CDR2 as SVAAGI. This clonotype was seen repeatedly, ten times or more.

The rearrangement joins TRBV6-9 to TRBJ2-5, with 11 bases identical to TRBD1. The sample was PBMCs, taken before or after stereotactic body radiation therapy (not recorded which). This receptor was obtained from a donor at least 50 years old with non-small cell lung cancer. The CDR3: CASSLTGTGGQETQYF. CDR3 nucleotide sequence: TGTGCCAGCAGTTTAACCGGGACAGGGGGCCAAGAGACCCAGTACTTC.